The sequence of this TCR beta chain was determined in a study of blood T cell repertoires in COVID-19. Clones were read by immunoSEQ multiplex PCR, and TCRdb kept only the in-frame ones, dropping some. The sample includes approximately 200,000 clones, roughly 84% of them seen just once. Trimming left V 5 bases short and J 7 bases short, with 17 bases between. The CDR3 is 14 amino acids. Germline V gives CDR1 ENHRY, CDR2 SYGVKD. The V call is TRBV10-3, the J call TRBJ1-2; TRBD1 might be the D (6 bases). The receptor's source is a woman aged 80 or over with COVID-19, enrolled during active disease. Sequencing was performed on peripheral blood. CDR3 protein: CAISRQAEKGGYTF. As DNA, the CDR3 is TGTGCCATCAGTCGACAGGCCGAGAAGGGTGGCTACACCTTC.